This T cell receptor (beta chain) was sequenced in a study of blood T cells in healthy people across ages. Study observations and caveats: The lack of PBMC sorting stopped any conclusive naive versus antigen-experienced comparison.

In regard to this clonotype: As yet, its antigen is unknown.

The donors, healthy Caucasians from Russia, were aged roughly 6 to 90. It was with a sample-barcoded 5' primer and a J-beta primer mix that a second PCR of roughly 7 to 12 cycles was run. TCRdb recomputed calls from the 5' RACE reads with MiXCR, one row per CDR3 protein. Of 1 million or so distinct CDR3 sequences in the sample, about 25% were seen once. The germline CDR1 and CDR2 sequences are SGHAT and FQNNGV. The junction had 4 bases not matched to a gene; V was cut back by 5 bases and J by 0 bases. CDR3 size: 15 residues. This sample also belongs to another study, concerning T cells of mothers and their children.

The chain combines TRBV11-2 with TRBJ2-5; TRBD1 matches at 9 bases. The receptor was isolated from a girl aged 2-9 years in good health. The specimen was blood. The CDR3 region has the DNA TGTGCCAGCAGCCGGACAGGGGCTGACCAAGAGACCCAGTACTTC. Its protein product is CASSRTGADQETQYF.